This is a list of T cell receptor beta chains from one sample in a study of shared clonotypes between healthy human individuals. The data were produced by immunoSEQ multiplex PCR, yet TCRdb's version contains in-frame clones alone and is incomplete. The sample holds roughly 1,000,000 clones, 78% seen once. The sequenced material came from memory CD4+ T cells from PBMCs. These receptors were taken from a man between 18 and 35 years old in good health. Some clones in this sample may be carry-over from other donors' samples. Both conserved end residues are part of each CDR3. Each record gives: clone size, V gene, J gene, D gene, CDR3 protein, CDR3 DNA. The D gene is left open where the match is weak. Size is stated for part of the rows, as once, few or many counts, or as a class when the clone is expanded.

-	TRBV28	TRBJ1-2	-	CASSLASGYGYTF	TGTGCCAGCAGTTTGGCATCAGGCTATGGCTACACCTTC
few	TRBV11-3	TRBJ1-1	TRBD1	CASSLGQGAPNTEAFF	TGTGCCAGCAGCTTGGGACAGGGGGCACCTAACACTGAAGCTTTCTTT
-	TRBV6-6	TRBJ2-1	TRBD2	CATGRGEDEQFF	TGTGCCACCGGGCGGGGGGAGGATGAGCAGTTCTTC
-	TRBV28	TRBJ1-1	TRBD1	CASSSRDRGMGEAFF	TGTGCCAGCAGTTCGCGGGACAGGGGAATGGGTGAAGCTTTCTTT
-	TRBV29-1	TRBJ2-2	TRBD1	CSVGQGAKTGELFF	TGCAGCGTGGGACAGGGGGCAAAAACCGGGGAGCTGTTTTTT
-	TRBV6-5	TRBJ1-1	-	CASSEMRRSTEAFF	TGTGCCAGCAGTGAGATGCGTAGAAGCACTGAAGCTTTCTTT
-	TRBV6-5	TRBJ2-7	TRBD1	CASSRQGAVYEQYF	TGTGCCAGCAGCCGACAGGGTGCGGTGTACGAGCAGTACTTC
few	TRBV7-8	TRBJ2-5	-	CASSLGRALQETQYF	TGTGCCAGCAGCTTAGGAAGGGCCCTACAAGAGACCCAGTACTTC
-	TRBV7-2	TRBJ1-2	-	CASSLVGFLYGYTF	TGTGCCAGCAGTTTAGTTGGGTTTCTGTACGGCTACACCTTC
-	TRBV28	TRBJ1-5	-	CASSLVNQPQHF	TGTGCCAGCAGTTTGGTAAATCAGCCCCAGCATTTT